Each of the 26 T cell receptor beta chains below was sequenced from the same sample in a study of technical replicates of blood from a handful of donors. Using immunoSEQ multiplex PCR, the repertoire was profiled, and TCRdb retains in-frame clones only, with some absent. The sample lists 65,000 to 80,000 clones; nearly 95% were seen once. Sequencing was done on a sample of T cells isolated from PBMCs. Source of these receptors: a human donor in good health.

The chain recombines TRBV6-5 with TRBJ2-7; possible D gene TRBD2, 5 bases. This CDR3 region has 14 residues. CDR1 MNHEY and CDR2 SVGAGI come from the germline V gene. The V and J ends lost 2 bases and 0 bases respectively, with 8 bases between them. The CDR3: CASSYSGSSYEQYF. CDR3 coding DNA: TGTGCCAGCAGTTACAGCGGAAGCTCCTACGAGCAGTACTTC.

The chain links TRBV29-1 to TRBJ2-2, with 7 bases matching TRBD1. CDR3 length: 13 residues. Germline assignment: CDR1 SQVTM and CDR2 ANQGSEA. Losses at the gene ends were 7 bases for V and 2 bases for J; bases not matched to a gene: 4. The chain's CDR3 is CSGGQTNTGELFF. The CDR3 DNA is TGCAGCGGGGGACAGACAAACACCGGGGAGCTGTTTTTT.

This clone was seen only once. The chain combines TRBV27 with TRBJ2-6, with D unclear. CDR3 size: 18 residues. Germline CDR1 is MNHEY and CDR2 is SMNVEV (reference sequence). V lost 2 bases and J 0 bases, leaving 14 bases between the germline ends. CDR3 nucleotides: TGTGCCAGCAGTTTAAGTTCAGGTCCCTACTCTGGGGCCAACGTCCTGACTTTC. Translation: CASSLSSGPYSGANVLTF.

This chain links TRBV9 with TRBJ2-5, with D hard to call. The CDR3 totals 13 residues. With 3 bases removed from V and 5 bases from J, the gap between germline ends came to 11 bases. Germline lookup yields CDR1 SGDLS and CDR2 YYNGEE. CDR3 loop: CASSGGPGETQYF. CDR3 DNA sequence: TGTGCCAGCAGCGGCGGTCCTGGGGAGACCCAGTACTTC.

This chain links TRBV11-2 with TRBJ1-2; D is perhaps TRBD1 (5 bases). This CDR3 spans 16 amino acids. V shed 9 bases and J shed 4 bases, with 24 bases lying between them. In germline, CDR1 is SGHAT, CDR2 FQNNGV. This CDR3 reads CASRAGQSIFSYGYTF. As DNA, the CDR3 is TGTGCCAGTCGGGCCGGACAATCGATCTTCTCCTATGGCTACACCTTC. Drawing the rest from reference TRBV11-2 and TRBJ1-2, the complete variable domain is EAGVAQSPRYKIIEKRQSVAFWCNPISGHATLYWYQQILGQGPKLLIQFQNNGVVDDSQLPKDRFSAERLKGVDSTLKIQPAKLEDSAVYLCASRAGQSIFSYGYTFGSGTRLTVV.

The gene calls are TRBV6-1 and TRBJ1-2; TRBD1 might be the D (6 bases). Germline CDR1 reads MNHNS; CDR2 reads SASEGT. The CDR3 is 14 residues long. Trimming stripped 4 bases from V and 1 base from J, with 10 bases between. CDR3 in amino acids: CASSGGGHNYGYTF. The CDR3 region has the DNA TGTGCCAGCAGTGGGGGGGGACATAACTATGGCTACACCTTC.

The rearrangement joins TRBV6-1 to TRBJ1-2; D is perhaps TRBD1 (6 bases). Germline V gene sequence: CDR1 MNHNS, CDR2 SASEGT. Trimming shortened V by 0 bases and J by 8 bases, and 19 bases separated the two germline ends. The CDR3 extends over 16 amino acids. CDR3 DNA sequence: TGTGCCAGCAGTGAAGCGCTCTTCACAGGGCAAGGAGGCTACACCTTC. This sequence encodes CASSEALFTGQGGYTF.

This clone was seen a single time. The V call is TRBV4-1, the J call TRBJ1-1, with D possibly TRBD1 on 6 matching bases. V was shortened by 0 bases and J by 0 bases, with 14 bases between the two germline ends. This CDR3 is built from 17 residues. CDR1 is MGHRA and CDR2 is YSYEKL in the germline V gene. The chain's CDR3 is CASSQDQVGGLNTEAFF. The DNA of the CDR3 is TGCGCCAGCAGCCAAGATCAGGTAGGGGGATTGAACACTGAAGCTTTCTTT.

Regarding this clone: The junction and the germline gene differ at one end; a read error may be behind it. This chain connects TRBV7-7 to TRBJ2-1; D is perhaps TRBD2 (6 bases). CDR1 SSHAT and CDR2 FNYEAQ come from the germline V gene (reference sequence). This CDR3 has 14 residues. The CDR3 here is CASSTSAGYNEQFF. Written as DNA, the CDR3 is TGTGCTAGCAGCACTAGTGCGGGGTACAATGAGCAGTTCTTC. Full variable domain (remainder filled in from reference TRBV7-7 and TRBJ2-1): GAGVSQSPRYKVTKRGQDVTLRCDPISSHATLYWYQQALGQGPEFLTYFNYEAQPDKSGLPSDRFSAERPEGSISTLTIQRTEQRDSAMYRCASSTSAGYNEQFFGPGTRLTVL.

The chain combines TRBV5-1 with TRBJ2-3, with TRBD1 as a possible D gene (5 bases). CDR3 size: 15 residues. V was shortened by 0 bases and J by 6 bases, with 14 bases between the two germline ends. The germline V gene has CDR1 SGHRS and CDR2 YFSETQ. CDR3 bases: TGCGCCAGCAGCTTGGAGGGGAAACGAGTCGATACGCAGTATTTT. This sequence encodes CASSLEGKRVDTQYF.

The rearrangement uses TRBV9 and TRBJ2-3, with TRBD1 matching over 12 bases. J was trimmed by 5 bases and V by 1 base; bases with no gene match: 14. This CDR3 has 19 residues. The germline V gene has CDR1 SGDLS and CDR2 YYNGEE. CDR3 nucleotides: TGTGCCAGCAGCGTATCCCCGGGACAGGGGGCCCTTCATATAGATACGCAGTATTTT. This sequence encodes CASSVSPGQGALHIDTQYF.

The chain couples TRBV2 to TRBJ1-5; D possibly corresponds to TRBD1 (5 bases). CDR1 is SNHLY, CDR2 FYNNEI, per germline. V was trimmed by 1 base and J by 7 bases, leaving 8 bases between them. This CDR3 is built from 13 residues. In DNA, the CDR3 is TGTGCCAGCAGTGAAGACAGGCCCCAGCCCCAGCATTTT. Encoded protein: CASSEDRPQPQHF.

The chain employs TRBV11-2 and TRBJ2-7; 9 nucleotides agree with TRBD2. The junction had 5 bases not matched to a gene; V was cut back by 1 base and J by 4 bases. This CDR3 contains 15 residues. CDR1 SGHAT and CDR2 FQNNGV come from the germline V gene. DNA for the CDR3: TGTGCCAGCAGCTTAGTCCGTCTAGCGGGATACGAGCAGTACTTC. Translating gives CASSLVRLAGYEQYF.

The rearrangement joins TRBV6-5 to TRBJ2-3; 8 nucleotides align to TRBD2. V lost 6 bases to trimming and J lost 2 bases; unmatched junction nucleotides: 7. This CDR3 has 15 residues. Looked up from germline, CDR1 is MNHEY and CDR2 is SVGAGI. In DNA, the CDR3 is TGTGCCAGCAGAGAAATAGCGGGACACACAGATACGCAGTATTTT. Its protein product is CASREIAGHTDTQYF.

The V gene is TRBV7-2, the J gene TRBJ1-5; TRBD1 might be the D (6 bases). Looked up from germline, CDR1 is SGHTA and CDR2 is FQGNSA. This CDR3 spans 17 amino acids. V lost 1 base and J lost 6, with 19 bases in between. CDR3 in amino acids: CASSLDLRGYSGQPQHF. The CDR3 nucleotides read TGTGCCAGCAGCTTAGATCTCAGGGGATATTCCGGTCAGCCCCAGCATTTT.

This clone is a singleton in its sample. This sequence joins TRBV6-6 and TRBJ2-7; 7 bases agree with TRBD1. This CDR3 spans 12 amino acids. Losses at the gene ends were 9 bases for V and 3 bases for J; bases not matched to a gene: 5. Germline values: CDR1 MNHNY, CDR2 SVGAGI (reference sequence). The CDR3 DNA sequence: TGTGCCAGTGGGACAGCGCGCTACGAGCAGTACTTC. This translates into CASGTARYEQYF.

This chain links TRBV4-2 with TRBJ2-4, with TRBD2 as a possible D gene (5 bases). The CDR3 loop spans 16 amino acids. Germline V gene data show CDR1 as LGHNA and CDR2 as YNFKEQ. The ends were cut back, 1 base at V and 1 base at J, with 11 bases in the middle. The CDR3 coding sequence is TGTGCCAGCAGCCAAGTACTAGACTTGGCCAAAAACATTCAGTACTTC. It specifies CASSQVLDLAKNIQYF.

The rearrangement joins TRBV11-1 to TRBJ2-4; 8 nucleotides align to TRBD1. The V segment lost 5 bases and the J segment 6 bases; nucleotides outside the gene matches: 6. Germline V gives CDR1 SGHAT, CDR2 FQDESV (reference sequence). There are 14 residues in the CDR3. As DNA, the CDR3 is TGTGCCAGCAGCCTGGGACAGGATGGAAACATTCAGTACTTC. It specifies CASSLGQDGNIQYF.

Here the CDR3 DNA reads TGCGCCAGCAGCCAAGCGACAGGGTTCTCCTACGAGCAGTACTTC. It yields the protein CASSQATGFSYEQYF. This sequence joins TRBV4-1 and TRBJ2-7; 7 bases line up with TRBD1. From germline, CDR1 is MGHRA and CDR2 YSYEKL. With 1 base clipped from V and 0 bases from J, the junction kept 3 bases outside the gene matches. The CDR3 length is 15 residues.

The J gene is TRBJ2-5, the V gene TRBV28; 10 positions agree with TRBD2. The germline CDR1 and CDR2 sequences are MDHEN and SYDVKM. J was trimmed by 5 bases and V by 7 bases; bases with no gene match: 7. The CDR3 has 14 amino acids. In DNA form, the CDR3 reads TGTGCCAGCAACCCTAGCGGGAGATGGGAGACCCAGTACTTC. Protein: CASNPSGRWETQYF.

This clone was observed a single time. The chain recombines TRBV7-9 with TRBJ2-5; perhaps TRBD1 as D (5 bases). Germline V gene data show CDR1 as SEHNR and CDR2 as FQNEAQ (reference sequence). The ends were cut back, 5 bases at V and 0 bases at J, with 10 bases in the middle. This CDR3 has 14 residues. CDR3 nucleotide sequence: TGTGCCAGCAGCGAAGCAGGGTACCAAGAGACCCAGTACTTC. Translating gives CASSEAGYQETQYF.

The chain carries TRBV20-1 and TRBJ2-7; no reliable D call. CDR1 DFQATT and CDR2 SNEGSKA come from the germline V gene (reference sequence). Trimming took 2 bases from V and 4 from J, leaving 6 bases between them. This CDR3 contains 11 residues. The CDR3 loop is CSARTGYEQYF. The CDR3 DNA reads TGCAGTGCTAGAACCGGTTACGAGCAGTACTTC.

The chain couples TRBV30 to TRBJ2-7; the D gene is possibly TRBD1 (5 bases). Germline CDR1 reads GTSNPN; CDR2 reads SVGIG (reference sequence). V was trimmed by 0 bases and J by 7 bases, leaving 10 bases between them. The CDR3 is 12 residues long. The CDR3 DNA is TGTGCCTGGAGTGTCTTCAGGGCTGAGCAGTACTTC. The encoded protein is CAWSVFRAEQYF.

The rearrangement uses TRBV30 and TRBJ2-2, with D perhaps matching TRBD2 (5 bases). The CDR3 runs 17 residues. Germline-derived CDR1 and CDR2 are GTSNPN and SVGIG (reference sequence). The DNA for the CDR3 is TGTGCTAGGCAGTTGGGTAAAGGGAGACCGAACACCGGGGAGCTGTTTTTT. It specifies CARQLGKGRPNTGELFF.

V usage is TRBV28 and J usage is TRBJ2-3; 12 bases line up with TRBD2. Germline V gene sequence: CDR1 MDHEN, CDR2 SYDVKM. The CDR3 consists of 14 residues. V gave up 7 bases and J gave up 3 bases; unmatched junction bases: 2. The CDR3 region has the DNA TGTGCCAGCATGACTAGCGGGGGTACAGATACGCAGTATTTT. This gives the protein CASMTSGGTDTQYF.

The V and J genes are TRBV11-2 and TRBJ2-7; 12 positions match TRBD2. CDR1 and CDR2 from the germline V gene are SGHAT and FQNNGV. Trimming cost V 4 bases and J 3 bases; bases outside gene matches: 4. The CDR3 runs 15 residues. The CDR3 bases are TGTGCCAGCAGCTCCGGACTAGCGGGACTCTACGAGCAGTACTTC. The encoded protein is CASSSGLAGLYEQYF.